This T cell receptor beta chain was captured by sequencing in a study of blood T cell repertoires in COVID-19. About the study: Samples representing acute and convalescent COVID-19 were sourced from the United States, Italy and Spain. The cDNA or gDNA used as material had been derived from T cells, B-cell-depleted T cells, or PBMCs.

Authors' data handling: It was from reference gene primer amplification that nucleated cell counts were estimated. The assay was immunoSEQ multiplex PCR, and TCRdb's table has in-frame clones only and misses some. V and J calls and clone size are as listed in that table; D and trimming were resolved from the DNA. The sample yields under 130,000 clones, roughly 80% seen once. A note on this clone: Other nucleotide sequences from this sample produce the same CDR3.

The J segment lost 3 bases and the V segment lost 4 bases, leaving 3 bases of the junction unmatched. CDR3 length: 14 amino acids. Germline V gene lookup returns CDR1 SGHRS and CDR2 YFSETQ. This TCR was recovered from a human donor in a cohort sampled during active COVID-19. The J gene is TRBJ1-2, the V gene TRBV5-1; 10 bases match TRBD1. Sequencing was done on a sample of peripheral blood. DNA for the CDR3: TGCGCCAGCAGCCTAGGACAGGGGGACTATGGCTACACCTTC. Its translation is CASSLGQGDYGYTF.